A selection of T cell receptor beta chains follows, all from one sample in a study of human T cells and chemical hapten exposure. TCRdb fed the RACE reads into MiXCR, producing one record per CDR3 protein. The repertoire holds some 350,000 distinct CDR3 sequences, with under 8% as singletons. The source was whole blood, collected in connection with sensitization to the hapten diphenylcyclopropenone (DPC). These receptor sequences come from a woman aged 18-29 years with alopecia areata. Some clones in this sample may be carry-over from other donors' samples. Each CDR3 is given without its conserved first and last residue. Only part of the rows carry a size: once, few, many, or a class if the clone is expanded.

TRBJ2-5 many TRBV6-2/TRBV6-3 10 ASSSPAGTQY
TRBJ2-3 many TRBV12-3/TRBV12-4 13 ASSLPAAAGDTQY
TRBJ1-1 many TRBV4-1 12 ASSQEGRNTEAF
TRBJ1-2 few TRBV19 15 ASSILLTARESHGYT
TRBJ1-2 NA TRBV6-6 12 ASSNQEFNYGYT
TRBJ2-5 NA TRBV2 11 ASRVTREETQY
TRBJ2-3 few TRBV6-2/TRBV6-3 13 ASSYSSEGTLCQY
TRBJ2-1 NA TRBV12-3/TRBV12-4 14 ASSSRWRGLHNEQF
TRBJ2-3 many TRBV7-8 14 ASSQRQGALTDTQY
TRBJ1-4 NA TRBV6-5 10 ASSYTGEKLF
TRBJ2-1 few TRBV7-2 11 ASSADSTEEQF
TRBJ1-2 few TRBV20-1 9 SAQHGYGYT
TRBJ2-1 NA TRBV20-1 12 SAQVGASYNEQF
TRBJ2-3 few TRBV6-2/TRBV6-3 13 ASSELTGVTDTQY
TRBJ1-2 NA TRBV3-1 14 ASSQSELRHPYGYT
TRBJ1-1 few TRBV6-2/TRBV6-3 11 ASSYGIGTEAF
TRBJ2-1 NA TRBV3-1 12 ASSQESGLDEQF
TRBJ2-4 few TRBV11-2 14 ASSPERALAKNIQY
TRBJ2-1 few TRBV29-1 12 SVAHLGIGNEQF
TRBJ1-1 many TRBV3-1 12 ASSQVGDDTEAF
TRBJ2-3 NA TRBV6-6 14 ASSYLTSGITDTQY
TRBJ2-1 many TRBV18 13 ASSPGVTSYNEQF
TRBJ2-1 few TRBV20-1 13 SARAPTGANNEQF
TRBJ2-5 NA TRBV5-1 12 ASTPGTPQETQY
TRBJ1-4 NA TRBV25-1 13 ASSEIRGAGEKLF
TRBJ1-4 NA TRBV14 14 ASSGTGRGPNEKLF
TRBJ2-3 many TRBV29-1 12 SFVGLAATDTQY
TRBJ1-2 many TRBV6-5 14 ATRQWGSVDDYGYT
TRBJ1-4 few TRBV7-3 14 ASSLRPHPTNEKLF